This TCR beta chain was found in a study of cytomegalovirus exposure and HLA in healthy donors. Study in general: Drawn from HLA-typed donors, tens of millions of unique TCRs were held in an early data release. General study results and limits: It was in a later analysis that TCR association rates were seen to vary by HLA locus, highest for DRB1 and lowest for HLA-C. Prediction of most subjects' HLA-A and HLA-B alleles by TCR beta sequences was reportedly accurate.

With respect to this clone: Its matching antigen is unknown.

CDR3 size: 13 residues. The V gene's germline CDR1 is SGHTA and CDR2 FQGNSA. V gave up 1 base and J gave up 7 bases, with 8 bases separating them. The PCR used 60 Vbeta and 13 Jbeta primers. The authors' processing: In a later analysis, of roughly 73 million unique beta chains, roughly 11 million appeared in at least two donors. Method: immunoSEQ multiplex PCR; TCRdb's copy keeps in-frame clones and lacks some. The V and J calls and the clone size are those of that table, but D and trimming were determined from the DNA. Its listing shows approximately 50,000 clones. The TCR sequence derives from a woman aged 40 to 49 in good health and CMV-seronegative. The specimen sequenced was PBMCs. This chain links TRBV7-2 with TRBJ1-5; weak D call: TRBD1 (6 bases). The CDR3 spells CASSLGGTQPQHF. In DNA form, the CDR3 reads TGTGCCAGCAGCTTAGGGGGGACACAGCCCCAGCATTTT. Filled out from reference TRBV7-2 and TRBJ1-5, the complete variable domain reads GAGVSQSPSNKVTEKGKDVELRCDPISGHTALYWYRQSLGQGLEFLIYFQGNSAPDKSGLPSDRFSAERTGGSVSTLTIQRTQQEDSAVYLCASSLGGTQPQHFGDGTRLSIL.